These 32 T cell receptor beta chains came from one sample sequenced in a study of identical twins. Each CDR3 protein gets one entry after TCRdb re-called the 5' RACE reads with MiXCR. The sample contains some 1,600,000 distinct CDR3 sequences, under 35% of which appear only once. Source material: cord blood. All receptors come from a newborn girl in good health.

In this sample, this clonotype turned up once. The chain employs TRBV20-1 and TRBJ1-1; 7 bases agree with TRBD1. CDR3 length: 11 residues. Losses at the gene ends were 6 bases for V and 11 bases for J; bases not matched to a gene: 9. CDR1 DFQATT and CDR2 SNEGSKA come from the germline V gene (reference sequence). DNA for the CDR3: TGCAGTGCGGAACCACAGGGGAAGGCTTTCTTT. Translated, it gives CSAEPQGKAFF.

This clonotype was seen a single time. CDR3 loop: CSARARGSGELFF. CDR3 nucleotide sequence: TGCAGTGCTAGAGCACGGGGATCCGGGGAGCTGTTTTTT. V usage is TRBV20-1 and J usage is TRBJ2-2, with D tentatively TRBD2 (5 bases). This CDR3 has 13 amino acids. From germline, CDR1 is DFQATT and CDR2 SNEGSKA (reference sequence). The V end was cut by 1 base, the J end by 6 bases, with 9 bases between.

This rearrangement joins TRBV20-1 to TRBJ2-4; no reliable D call. CDR1 is DFQATT, CDR2 SNEGSKA, per germline (reference sequence). The CDR3 runs 14 residues. Trimming removed 3 bases from V and 0 bases from J, with 9 bases in between. CDR3 DNA sequence: TGCAGTGCTAGCCCCACCGGAGCCAAAAACATTCAGTACTTC. It translates to CSASPTGAKNIQYF.

The rearrangement links TRBV21-1 to TRBJ2-7; the DNA was not used to check the table's D call, TRBD2. TRBV21-1 is described as a pseudogene. The CDR3 totals 15 residues. The CDR3 protein is CASSDLAGAAYEQYF. In nucleotides, the CDR3 is TGTGCCAGCAGCGACCTAGCGGGAGCGGCCTACGAGCAGTACTTC.

This clonotype was seen only a few times. The chain uses TRBV27 and TRBJ2-4; possibly TRBD2 for D (5 bases). The DNA end favors TRBJ2-7, so the J call may be wrong. Germline V gives CDR1 MNHEY, CDR2 SMNVEV (reference sequence). The length of the CDR3 is 13 residues. As DNA, the CDR3 is TGTGCCAGCAGTTCCGTCCCGAGGGACGAGCAGTACTTC. This gives the protein CASSSVPRDEQYF.

In this sample, this clonotype turned up many times. One end of the junction does not line up with germline, which may come from a read error. DNA for the CDR3: TGTGCCAGCAGTTTTTCGGGGAACACTGAAGCTTTCTTT. Protein sequence: CASSFSGNTEAFF. V gene TRBV5-1 combines with J gene TRBJ1-1; D is unresolved. This CDR3 region has 13 residues. Germline values: CDR1 SGHRS, CDR2 YFSETQ.

Worth noting for this clonotype: A much larger clone sits a single nucleotide away, making a read error possible. V usage is TRBV3-1 and J usage is TRBJ2-5; D is undetermined. V was pared by 3 bases and J by 7 bases, with 3 bases between. Germline CDR1 reads LGHDT; CDR2 reads YNNKEL (reference sequence). The CDR3 runs to 10 residues. Here the CDR3 reads CASSHGTQYF. The DNA for the CDR3 is TGTGCCAGCAGCCACGGGACCCAGTACTTC.

J is TRBJ2-5 and V is TRBV9; possible D gene TRBD2, 6 bases. The CDR3 is 15 amino acids. CDR1 is SGDLS and CDR2 is YYNGEE in the germline V gene. V lost 2 bases, J lost 11 bases, and 22 bases lay in between. The DNA for the CDR3 is TGTGCCAGCAGCGTCACCGGAGGGCCGACGGGGGAGCAGTACTTC. Translating gives CASSVTGGPTGEQYF.

This clonotype was seen many times. This chain joins TRBV6-1 and TRBJ2-7; D gene ambiguous. Germline CDR1 and CDR2: MNHNS and SASEGT. The CDR3 loop spans 10 amino acids. Trimming stripped 1 base from V and 6 bases from J, with 1 base between. The CDR3 reads CASSEGEQYF. Here the CDR3 DNA reads TGTGCCAGCAGTGAAGGCGAGCAGTACTTC.

A few counts support this clonotype. The chain uses TRBV20-1 and TRBJ2-7, with D unclear. Looked up from germline, CDR1 is DFQATT and CDR2 is SNEGSKA (reference sequence). CDR3 length: 13 residues. Trimming cost V 0 bases and J 3 bases, with 9 bases left between them. CDR3 in amino acids: CSARDMVHYEQYF. CDR3 nucleotides: TGCAGTGCTAGAGATATGGTTCACTACGAGCAGTACTTC.

The chain joins TRBV20-1 to TRBJ2-5; a weak D match, TRBD2 (5 bases). The length of the CDR3 is 11 residues. Germline V gene lookup returns CDR1 DFQATT and CDR2 SNEGSKA (reference sequence). V lost 2 bases and J lost 11, with 12 bases in between. CDR3 protein: CSARTGWEQYF. The CDR3 DNA reads TGCAGTGCTAGAACCGGGTGGGAGCAGTACTTC.

The CDR3 nucleotides read TGTGCCAGCAGTTTCCACCGGTCGAGAAACAATGAGCAGTTCTTC. Its protein is CASSFHRSRNNEQFF. The chain links TRBV27 to TRBJ2-1; the D is unclear. The germline gives CDR1 MNHEY, CDR2 SMNVEV (reference sequence). Trimming pared 3 bases from V and 5 bases from J, leaving 14 bases between. CDR3 length: 15 amino acids.

About this clonotype itself: With a much larger clone just one base away, this may be a read error. V usage is TRBV5-1 and J usage is TRBJ2-3; TRBD2 matches 8 bases. The CDR3 totals 16 residues. The germline gives CDR1 SGHRS, CDR2 YFSETQ. The J segment lost 5 bases and the V segment lost 1 base, leaving 9 bases of the junction unmatched. This chain's CDR3 is CASSLYGLAGIDTQYF. As DNA, the CDR3 is TGCGCCAGCAGCTTGTACGGACTAGCTGGCATAGATACGCAGTATTTT. Full variable domain (rest looked up from reference TRBV5-1 and TRBJ2-3): KAGVTQTPRYLIKTRGQQVTLSCSPISGHRSVSWYQQTPGQGLQFLFEYFSETQRNKGNFPGRFSGRQFSNSRSEMNVSTLELGDSALYLCASSLYGLAGIDTQYFGPGTRLTVL.

The chain recombines TRBV6-5 with TRBJ2-5; tentative D call: TRBD1 (5 bases). The germline V and J ends were trimmed by 5 bases and 5 bases, with 21 bases remaining between them. The CDR3 is made up of 16 amino acids. Germline CDR1 reads MNHEY; CDR2 reads SVGAGI. The CDR3 region has the DNA TGTGCCAGCAGTCCACCTATTAGGACAAATCGGGAGACCCAGTACTTC. This gives the protein CASSPPIRTNRETQYF.

This clonotype was observed a handful of times. The junction and the germline gene differ at one end; a read error may be behind it. V usage is TRBV6-1 and J usage is TRBJ2-7; 9 nucleotides match TRBD2. CDR1 and CDR2 from the germline V gene are MNHNS and SASEGT. The CDR3 is 15 amino acids. The CDR3 region has the DNA TGTGCCAGCTCACGGGGACTAGCTGACTCCTACGGGCAGTACTTC. It translates to CASSRGLADSYGQYF.

Only a few counts were recorded for this clonotype. The chain has TRBV4-2 and TRBJ1-5, with TRBD1 matching 7 bases. The CDR3 has 14 amino acids. Germline V gene lookup returns CDR1 LGHNA and CDR2 YNFKEQ. The V segment lost 3 bases and the J segment 7 bases; nucleotides outside the gene matches: 6. CDR3 in amino acids: CASSQTRGRQPQHF. CDR3 nucleotide sequence: TGTGCCAGCAGCCAGACCAGGGGGAGACAGCCCCAGCATTTT.

The J gene is TRBJ1-2, the V gene TRBV5-1; no reliable D call. The CDR3 extends over 14 amino acids. Germline V CDR1 and CDR2: SGHRS, YFSETQ. V shed 1 base and J shed 1 base, with 8 bases lying between them. The CDR3 is CASSLLAFNYGYTF. For the CDR3, the DNA is TGCGCCAGCAGCTTGCTGGCATTTAACTATGGCTACACCTTC.

The J gene is TRBJ2-2, the V gene TRBV6-2 or TRBV6-3; no definite D call. The CDR3 loop spans 16 amino acids. The germline CDR1 and CDR2 sequences are MNHEY and SVGEGT. V lost 0 bases, J lost 1 base, and 9 bases lay in between. CDR3 sequence reads: CASSYSKPVNTGELFF. Written as DNA, the CDR3 is TGTGCCAGCAGTTACTCGAAGCCGGTGAACACCGGGGAGCTGTTTTTT.

There are a few counts of this clonotype. The chain couples TRBV20-1 to TRBJ1-6; 9 bases are shared with TRBD1. This CDR3 has 15 amino acids. V was clipped by 6 bases and J by 7 bases; unmatched bases: 10. Germline CDR1 is DFQATT and CDR2 is SNEGSKA (reference sequence). The CDR3 sequence is CSANGGQGLNSPLHF. In DNA form, the CDR3 reads TGCAGTGCCAACGGAGGACAGGGGTTGAATTCACCCCTCCACTTT.

The chain has TRBV20-1 and TRBJ2-7; D is unclear. The V gene lost 8 bases and the J gene lost 3 bases, with 11 bases spanning the gap. CDR3 length: 11 amino acids. CDR1 is DFQATT and CDR2 is SNEGSKA in the germline V gene (reference sequence). CDR3 DNA: TGCAGTCCAACCGGGCGCTACGAGCAGTACTTC. Translation: CSPTGRYEQYF.

There are a few counts of this clonotype. V and J are TRBV9 and TRBJ1-1; D might be TRBD1 (5 bases). The CDR3 spans 14 residues. In germline, CDR1 is SGDLS, CDR2 YYNGEE. V was clipped by 1 base and J by 3 bases, with 10 bases between them. The CDR3 DNA follows: TGTGCCAGCAGCGTAAACAGGAGGGACACTGAAGCTTTCTTT. This translates into CASSVNRRDTEAFF.

The V call is TRBV7-2, the J call TRBJ2-1; no reliable D call. Germline CDR1 reads SGHTA; CDR2 reads FQGNSA. Trimming removed 1 base at V and 12 bases at J, with 1 base between. This CDR3 region has 9 residues. The CDR3 region has the DNA TGTGCCAGCAGCTTAGGGCAGTTCTTC. Protein sequence: CASSLGQFF.

The V gene is TRBV25-1, the J gene TRBJ1-2, with TRBD1 matching 11 bases. CDR3 length: 16 amino acids. The V gene's germline CDR1 is MGHDK and CDR2 SYGVNS. The J segment lost 7 bases and the V segment lost 2 bases, leaving 9 bases of the junction unmatched. CDR3 sequence (DNA): TGTGCCAGCAGTGAAGCTTCGGGACAGGGGGTGGGTGGCTACACCTTC. Amino acid sequence: CASSEASGQGVGGYTF.

This clonotype was observed a few times. The chain recombines TRBV7-9 with TRBJ1-4, with TRBD1 as a possible D gene (5 bases). V lost 1 base and J 0 bases, leaving 9 bases between the germline ends. CDR1 and CDR2 from the germline V gene are SEHNR and FQNEAQ (reference sequence). CDR3 length: 16 residues. As DNA, the CDR3 is TGTGCCAGCAGCTTAGGGAAGACAGCAACTAATGAAAAACTGTTTTTT. Residues: CASSLGKTATNEKLFF.

The sample holds a few counts of this clonotype. This chain uses TRBV20-1 with TRBJ2-4; 7 bases are a match to TRBD2. Trimming removed 5 bases from V and 7 bases from J; junction bases left unmatched: 11. Germline lookup yields CDR1 DFQATT and CDR2 SNEGSKA (reference sequence). The CDR3 has 14 amino acids. This chain's CDR3 is CSAPLGTTVNIQYF. DNA for the CDR3: TGCAGTGCTCCCCTCGGGACTACCGTGAACATTCAGTACTTC.

Only a few counts were recorded for this clonotype. The genes are TRBV7-9 and TRBJ2-6; a weak D match, TRBD1 (5 bases). The CDR3 is made up of 18 amino acids. Germline V gene sequence: CDR1 SEHNR, CDR2 FQNEAQ (reference sequence). Trimming removed 1 base at V and 0 bases at J, with 13 bases between. The CDR3 DNA is TGTGCCAGCAGCTTAGTGCAGGGTTTAGGCTCTGGGGCCAACGTCCTGACTTTC. It translates to CASSLVQGLGSGANVLTF.

The V gene is TRBV29-1, the J gene TRBJ1-5; 9 bases line up with TRBD1. Losses at the gene ends were 5 bases for V and 5 bases for J; bases not matched to a gene: 4. From germline, CDR1 is SQVTM and CDR2 ANQGSEA. This CDR3 is built from 13 residues. The CDR3 bases are TGCAGCGTTTGGACAGGGGCGGATCAGCCCCAGCATTTT. It codes for CSVWTGADQPQHF.

The chain is built from TRBV7-9 and TRBJ1-2; D is uncertain. This CDR3 spans 10 amino acids. Looked up from germline, CDR1 is SEHNR and CDR2 is FQNEAQ (reference sequence). V lost 7 bases to trimming and J lost 7 bases, with 7 bases between them. The CDR3: CASKDVGYTF. CDR3 coding DNA: TGTGCCAGCAAAGATGTTGGCTACACCTTC.

This clonotype showed up just a few times. Here the CDR3 DNA reads TGCGCCAGCAGCTTGGCCGAAGTTAACTATGGCTACACCTTC. The encoded protein is CASSLAEVNYGYTF. The rearrangement uses TRBV5-1 and TRBJ1-2, with D hard to call. Germline CDR1 reads SGHRS; CDR2 reads YFSETQ. Trimming pared 0 bases from V and 1 base from J, leaving 7 bases between. This CDR3 has 14 residues.

The gene calls are TRBV12-3 or TRBV12-4 and TRBJ2-7; D is ambiguous. There are 13 residues in the CDR3. V gave up 3 bases and J gave up 2 bases, with 8 bases separating them. CDR3 protein: CASSLAQAYEQYF. The CDR3 nucleotides read TGTGCCAGCAGTTTGGCCCAAGCCTACGAGCAGTACTTC.

This clonotype was seen a few times. This chain joins TRBV28 and TRBJ2-5; no definite D call. This CDR3 contains 14 residues. Trimming removed 3 bases from V and 2 bases from J, with 10 bases in between. Germline V lookup: CDR1 MDHEN, CDR2 SYDVKM. CDR3 sequence: CASSLAFSQETQYF. CDR3 in DNA: TGTGCCAGCAGTTTGGCGTTTTCACAAGAGACCCAGTACTTC.

This clonotype was observed a handful of times. J is TRBJ2-5 and V is TRBV6-1; no firm D call. The DNA end favors TRBJ2-7, so the J call may be wrong. This CDR3 contains 12 residues. CDR1 is MNHNS, CDR2 SASEGT, per germline. CDR3 DNA sequence: TGTGCCAGCAGTAGGGAACAGTACGAGCAGTACTTC. Translating it yields CASSREQYEQYF.